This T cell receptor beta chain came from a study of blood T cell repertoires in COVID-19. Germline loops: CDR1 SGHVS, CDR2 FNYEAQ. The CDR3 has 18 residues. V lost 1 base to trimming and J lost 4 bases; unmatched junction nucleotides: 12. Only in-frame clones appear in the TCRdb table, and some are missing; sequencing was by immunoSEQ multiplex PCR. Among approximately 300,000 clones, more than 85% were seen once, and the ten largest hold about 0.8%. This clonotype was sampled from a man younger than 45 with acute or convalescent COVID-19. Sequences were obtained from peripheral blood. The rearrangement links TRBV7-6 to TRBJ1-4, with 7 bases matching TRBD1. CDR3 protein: CASSLEGFRDRDNEKLFF. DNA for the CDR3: TGTGCCAGCAGCTTAGAAGGTTTCCGGGACAGAGATAATGAAAAACTGTTTTTT. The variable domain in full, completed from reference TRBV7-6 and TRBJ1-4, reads GAGVSQSPRYKVTKRGQDVALRCDPISGHVSLYWYRQALGQGPEFLTYFNYEAQQDKSGLPNDRFSAERPEGSISTLTIQRTEQRDSAMYRCASSLEGFRDRDNEKLFFGSGTQLSVL.